Shown below are 11 T cell receptor beta chains from a single sample sequenced in a study of blood T cells in healthy people across ages. Next came a second PCR, run for about 6 to 11 cycles, which used a sample-barcoded 5' primer along with a J-beta primer mix. TCRdb re-analysed the 5' RACE reads in MiXCR, keeping a single row per CDR3 protein. In the table there are fewer than 1.5 million distinct CDR3 sequences, 42% of which are singletons. The sequenced sample was blood. These receptors all stem from a woman between 18 and 29 years old in good health.

The chain carries TRBV3-1 and TRBJ2-3; D is possibly TRBD2 (5 bases). The CDR3 loop spans 16 amino acids. Germline V gives CDR1 LGHDT, CDR2 YNNKEL (reference sequence). Trimming took off 2 bases at V and 4 bases at J, with 16 bases between the two ends. The CDR3 DNA sequence: TGTGCCAGCAGCCAACGGGGTCACTCTTCCCCAGATACGCAGTATTTT. Amino acids: CASSQRGHSSPDTQYF.

CDR3 nucleotide sequence: TGCAGCGTTGAACCGGGACAGGGGGGGGAGACCCAGTACTTC. This codes for CSVEPGQGGETQYF. This sequence joins TRBV29-1 and TRBJ2-5; 11 nucleotides agree with TRBD1. Germline V lookup: CDR1 SQVTM, CDR2 ANQGSEA. The CDR3 is made up of 14 amino acids. With 2 bases clipped from V and 5 bases from J, the junction kept 4 bases outside the gene matches.

The J gene is TRBJ2-2, the V gene TRBV29-1; possibly TRBD1 for D (5 bases). CDR3 length: 12 residues. The germline V and J ends were trimmed by 7 bases and 1 base, with 7 bases remaining between them. Germline values: CDR1 SQVTM, CDR2 ANQGSEA. The DNA of the CDR3 is TGCAGCGCAGGACAGAACACCGGGGAGCTGTTTTTT. It specifies CSAGQNTGELFF.

This chain connects TRBV3-1 to TRBJ2-2; D is ambiguous. Trimming cost V 3 bases and J 7 bases, with 9 bases left between them. The length of the CDR3 is 13 residues. Germline V gene lookup returns CDR1 LGHDT and CDR2 YNNKEL (reference sequence). The CDR3 sequence is CASSHLSVGELFF. The CDR3 nucleotides read TGTGCCAGCAGCCATCTATCGGTCGGGGAGCTGTTTTTT.

This clonotype was counted only a few times. The chain combines TRBV9 with TRBJ2-5, with D possibly TRBD2 on 7 matching bases. Trimming took 4 bases from V and 11 from J, leaving 21 bases between them. The CDR3 is 14 residues long. CDR1 and CDR2 from the germline V gene are SGDLS and YYNGEE. The CDR3 DNA follows: TGTGCCAGCAGCCCCCCCGAGGGGGGGAATGAGCAGTACTTC. Translating it yields CASSPPEGGNEQYF. Full variable domain (remainder filled in from reference TRBV9 and TRBJ2-5): DSGVTQTPKHLITATGQRVTLRCSPRSGDLSVYWYQQSLDQGLQFLIQYYNGEERAKGNILERFSAQQFPDLHSELNLSSLELGDSALYFCASSPPEGGNEQYFGPGTRLLVL.

This clonotype has only a few counts. The chain joins TRBV28 to TRBJ1-5, with D possibly TRBD1 on 5 matching bases. This CDR3 has 14 residues. Germline assignment: CDR1 MDHEN and CDR2 SYDVKM. V dropped 7 bases and J dropped 3 bases, with 13 bases sitting between them. CDR3 in amino acids: CASTQGRSNQPQHF. CDR3 in DNA: TGTGCCAGCACCCAGGGCAGGTCCAATCAGCCCCAGCATTTT.

The V call is TRBV10-3, the J call TRBJ2-1; 7 bases map to TRBD1. Germline loops: CDR1 ENHRY, CDR2 SYGVKD. This CDR3 comprises 14 residues. Trimming took 6 bases from V and 6 from J; bases not matched to a gene: 8. CDR3: CAIRKTGTVNEQFF. CDR3 nucleotides: TGTGCCATCAGGAAGACTGGGACAGTCAATGAGCAGTTCTTC.

The chain uses TRBV4-3 and TRBJ2-5, with D tentatively TRBD2 (6 bases). V lost 5 bases and J 11 bases, leaving 21 bases between the germline ends. CDR1 is LGHNA and CDR2 is YSLEER in the germline V gene. The CDR3 covers 14 residues. For the CDR3, the DNA is TGCGCCAGCAGCAGGGACTGGGCCTACAATGAGCAGTACTTC. Encoded protein: CASSRDWAYNEQYF.

The rearrangement links TRBV5-6 to TRBJ1-1, with D hard to call. V shed 1 base and J shed 3 bases, with 10 bases lying between them. CDR3 length: 14 amino acids. Germline values: CDR1 SGHDT, CDR2 YYEEEE. In DNA form, the CDR3 reads TGTGCCAGCAGCTTGTCTGGGAGGTACACTGAAGCTTTCTTT. Protein: CASSLSGRYTEAFF.

This chain joins TRBV5-4 and TRBJ1-2, with 11 bases fitting TRBD1. In germline, CDR1 is SGHNT, CDR2 YYREEE (reference sequence). This CDR3 has 16 amino acids. V shed 5 bases, J shed 2 bases, and the junction held 8 bases outside the gene matches. CDR3 bases: TGTGCCAGCAGTTACGGACAGGGGGCGGCGAACTATGGCTACACCTTC. It codes for CASSYGQGAANYGYTF. The full variable domain, in which reference TRBV5-4 and TRBJ1-2 provide the parts outside the CDR3, is ETGVTQSPTHLIKTRGQQVTLRCSSQSGHNTVSWYQQALGQGPQFIFQYYREEENGRGNFPPRFSGLQFPNYSSELNVNALELDDSALYLCASSYGQGAANYGYTFGSGTRLTVV.

This clonotype was detected once. The chain carries TRBV2 and TRBJ2-3, with unresolved D. Germline V gene sequence: CDR1 SNHLY, CDR2 FYNNEI. The CDR3 contains 14 residues. The V end lost 6 bases, the J end lost 6 bases, and 16 bases lay between the germline ends. The CDR3 nucleotides are TGTGCCAGCAGCGCGAGTCCCGCCAGGGATACGCAGTATTTT. Residues: CASSASPARDTQYF.